This T cell receptor beta chain was sequenced during a study of blood T cell repertoires in COVID-19. Whole-study context: Material from acute and convalescent COVID-19 was sourced from the United States, Italy and Spain.

One Seattle source followed patients from active infection through their disease course. Germline lookup yields CDR1 SGHTA and CDR2 FQGNSA. V lost 2 bases to trimming and J lost 0 bases; unmatched junction nucleotides: 7. The CDR3 contains 18 residues. The authors' processing: Reference gene primers were amplified, and this amplification served to estimate nucleated cell counts. Assay: immunoSEQ multiplex PCR; the TCRdb copy retains only in-frame clones and omits some. The V and J calls and clone size are taken from that table; D and trimming were inferred from the DNA. Of 290,000 or so clones in the sample, roughly 92% were seen once.

The chain uses TRBV7-2 and TRBJ2-1; 10 bases are a match to TRBD2. This TCR was sampled from a woman aged 25-40 years with COVID-19, enrolled during active disease. The sequenced material came from peripheral blood. CDR3 DNA sequence: TGTGCCAGCAGCTTAAAGGGTAGCGGGAGGCCCTCCTACAATGAGCAGTTCTTC. Protein product: CASSLKGSGRPSYNEQFF.